A single sample is the source of the 26 T cell receptor beta chains below, sequenced in a study of radiation and T cells in renal cell carcinoma (dated by TCRdb to 2018 to 2021). The time point label on this specimen signifies: tumor resected at nephrectomy. The treatment or condition tag for this specimen amounts to: 15 Gy SBRT to primary tumor, nephrectomy 4 weeks later. Library generation was performed with the immunoSEQ multiplex PCR assay. In TCRdb, the immuneACCESS table is reduced to in-frame sequences with V and J assigned. These tables do not hold every clone; where another copy was compared, an unresolved V gene accounts for under half, and the others remain unexplained. Counted in this sample were 18,000 or so clones; around 55% of them appeared once. About 10% of the sample goes to the ten largest clones. The source was tumor tissue, collected from a patient whose treatment included radiotherapy and nephrectomy. The receptors come from a middle-aged man with renal cell carcinoma.

The chain combines TRBV5-6 with TRBJ1-2; D not certain. V was shortened by 5 bases and J by 0 bases, with 5 bases between the two germline ends. The CDR3 covers 12 residues. Germline V gives CDR1 SGHDT, CDR2 YYEEEE. The CDR3 protein is CASSRANYGYTF. In DNA, the CDR3 is TGTGCCAGCAGTAGGGCTAACTATGGCTACACCTTC. The full variable domain, its missing parts supplied by reference TRBV5-6 and TRBJ1-2, is DAGVTQSPTHLIKTRGQQVTLRCSPKSGHDTVSWYQQALGQGPQFIFQYYEEEERQRGNFPDRFSGHQFPNYSSELNVNALLLGDSALYLCASSRANYGYTFGSGTRLTVV.

The CDR3 loop is CASSRGRPNTEAFF. The CDR3 DNA is TGTGCCAGCAGCCGAGGCCGGCCGAACACTGAAGCTTTCTTT. The chain carries TRBV13 and TRBJ1-1; D remains ambiguous. The ends were cut back, 5 bases at V and 1 base at J, with 11 bases in the middle. This CDR3 spans 14 amino acids. Per the germline V gene, CDR1 is PRHDT and CDR2 is FYEKMQ (reference sequence). The variable domain in full, completed from reference TRBV13 and TRBJ1-1, reads AAGVIQSPRHLIKEKRETATLKCYPIPRHDTVYWYQQGPGQDPQFLISFYEKMQSDKGSIPDRFSAQQFSDYHSELNMSSLELGDSALYFCASSRGRPNTEAFFGQGTRLTVV.

This sequence joins TRBV18 and TRBJ2-5; D is uncertain. Germline lookup yields CDR1 KGHSH and CDR2 LQKENI. Trimming removed 5 bases at V and 3 bases at J, with 4 bases between. The CDR3 consists of 11 residues. The CDR3 spells CASSSKETQYF. The CDR3, as DNA: TGTGCCAGCTCATCGAAAGAGACCCAGTACTTC.

V is TRBV2 and J is TRBJ2-5; perhaps TRBD1 as D (6 bases). CDR3 length: 12 residues. V lost 6 bases and J lost 2, with 7 bases in between. Germline loops: CDR1 SNHLY, CDR2 FYNNEI. CDR3 region: CASRGQQETQYF. The CDR3 DNA follows: TGTGCCAGCAGAGGACAGCAAGAGACCCAGTACTTC.

This sequence joins TRBV2 and TRBJ2-3; tentative D call: TRBD1 (6 bases). The CDR3 runs 14 residues. Germline V gene data show CDR1 as SNHLY and CDR2 as FYNNEI. V was clipped by 4 bases and J by 2 bases, with 10 bases between them. CDR3: CASSATGPTDTQYF. The CDR3 nucleotides are TGTGCCAGCAGTGCGACAGGACCCACAGATACGCAGTATTTT.

This clone was found a few times. The chain couples TRBV30 to TRBJ1-5; the D is unclear. CDR3 length: 13 residues. Germline V gene data show CDR1 as GTSNPN and CDR2 as SVGIG (reference sequence). With 0 bases removed from V and 9 bases from J, the gap between germline ends came to 12 bases. The CDR3 DNA reads as TGTGCCTGGAGTGTCCGCTTAAATATGCCCCAGCATTTT. It encodes CAWSVRLNMPQHF.

The CDR3 nucleotides read TGTGCCTGGAGTGTAGGACAGGCGGATCAGCCCCAGCATTTT. This codes for CAWSVGQADQPQHF. This sequence joins TRBV30 and TRBJ1-5, with 7 bases matching TRBD1. The CDR3 spans 14 residues. Germline lookup yields CDR1 GTSNPN and CDR2 SVGIG (reference sequence). V gave up 0 bases and J gave up 5 bases; unmatched junction bases: 4.

The V and J genes are TRBV5-1 and TRBJ2-5; TRBD1 matches 7 bases. CDR1 is SGHRS and CDR2 is YFSETQ in the germline V gene. The CDR3 has 14 residues. V lost 4 bases and J lost 2; bases outside the gene matches: 5. The CDR3 DNA reads as TGCGCCAGCAGCACATGGACAGGTCAAGAGACCCAGTACTTC. Amino acid sequence: CASSTWTGQETQYF.

The V gene is TRBV19, the J gene TRBJ1-5, with TRBD1 matching 7 bases. The CDR3 loop spans 15 amino acids. From germline, CDR1 is LNHDA and CDR2 SQIVND (reference sequence). The V gene end was trimmed by 1 base and the J gene end by 7 bases; junction bases not matched to a gene: 7. The CDR3 reads CASSIVDRVEQPQHF. CDR3 nucleotides: TGTGCCAGTAGTATAGTCGACAGGGTCGAACAGCCCCAGCATTTT.

The chain couples TRBV5-5 to TRBJ1-3; a possible D gene is TRBD1 (5 bases). The CDR3 sequence is 14 residues long. V was shortened by 4 bases and J by 0 bases, with 8 bases between the two germline ends. Germline V CDR1 and CDR2: SGHKS, YYEKEE (reference sequence). This CDR3 is CASSRGSSGNTIYF. The CDR3 bases are TGTGCCAGCAGCCGGGGGAGCTCTGGAAACACCATATATTTT.

The V call is TRBV18, the J call TRBJ1-2; maybe TRBD1 (5 bases). The V and J ends lost 6 bases and 0 bases respectively, with 8 bases between them. The CDR3 covers 13 residues. Germline-derived CDR1 and CDR2 are KGHSH and LQKENI. The CDR3 DNA sequence: TGTGCCAGCTCTGTGACAGCTAACTATGGCTACACCTTC. This gives the protein CASSVTANYGYTF.

V usage is TRBV21-1 and J usage is TRBJ2-7; the tabulated D call, TRBD2, remains unverified against the DNA. TRBV21-1 is a recognized pseudogene. The CDR3 extends over 14 amino acids. This chain's CDR3 is CASSKARLNYEQYF. CDR3 bases: TGTGCCAGCAGCAAGGCTCGACTCAACTACGAGCAGTACTTC.

This rearrangement joins TRBV28 to TRBJ2-5; D may be TRBD1 (6 bases). The CDR3 is made up of 15 amino acids. Deletions cut 3 bases from V and 3 bases from J, with 14 bases between. Germline lookup yields CDR1 MDHEN and CDR2 SYDVKM. The CDR3 region is CASSFSAGTKETQYF. CDR3 DNA: TGTGCCAGCAGTTTCTCAGCAGGGACAAAAGAGACCCAGTACTTC.

CDR3 protein: CASSPRLGNTIYF. CDR3 sequence (DNA): TGTGCCAGCAGCCCTCGGTTGGGAAACACCATATATTTT. The V gene is TRBV7-8, the J gene TRBJ1-3; no reliable D call. Germline V lookup: CDR1 SGHVS, CDR2 FQNEAQ. There are 13 residues in the CDR3. V lost 5 bases and J lost 4, with 9 bases in between.

This rearrangement joins TRBV27 to TRBJ1-2; D call uncertain. Trimming pared 6 bases from V and 3 bases from J, leaving 11 bases between. Germline V CDR1 and CDR2: MNHEY, SMNVEV (reference sequence). The CDR3 has 13 amino acids. The DNA for the CDR3 is TGTGCCAGCAGCCTAATCGGGGACTATGGCTACACCTTC. This codes for CASSLIGDYGYTF.

This clone appeared a few times. The J gene is TRBJ2-7, the V gene TRBV4-3, with D tentatively TRBD1 (6 bases). With 0 bases removed from V and 5 bases from J, the gap between germline ends came to 11 bases. CDR1 is LGHNA and CDR2 is YSLEER in the germline V gene. CDR3 length: 14 residues. Here the CDR3 reads CASSQEQGVHEQYF. CDR3 in DNA: TGCGCCAGCAGCCAAGAACAGGGTGTACACGAGCAGTACTTC.

The chain carries TRBV2 and TRBJ2-5; perhaps TRBD2 as D (7 bases). The germline CDR1 and CDR2 sequences are SNHLY and FYNNEI. This CDR3 has 16 residues. Trimming shortened V by 4 bases and J by 3 bases, and 18 bases separated the two germline ends. CDR3 sequence (DNA): TGTGCCAGCAGTGTAGAGGGGGGGGGATTTAAAGAGACCCAGTACTTC. This codes for CASSVEGGGFKETQYF.

V and J are TRBV7-6 and TRBJ2-3, with 9 positions matching TRBD2. The CDR3 is 16 residues long. Per germline, CDR1 SGHVS and CDR2 FNYEAQ. The V segment lost 0 bases and the J segment 2 bases; nucleotides outside the gene matches: 3. CDR3 sequence: CASSLALAGPTDTQYF. The CDR3 bases are TGTGCCAGCAGCTTAGCACTAGCGGGCCCCACAGATACGCAGTATTTT.

This clone was counted a few times. The CDR3: CASSIDGLGNQPQHF. The CDR3 DNA reads TGTGCCAGCAGTATAGACGGATTGGGCAATCAGCCCCAGCATTTT. V is TRBV2 and J is TRBJ1-5; D ambiguous. CDR3 size: 15 residues. V lost 5 bases and J lost 2, with 13 bases in between. Germline V lookup: CDR1 SNHLY, CDR2 FYNNEI.

The chain combines TRBV6-1 with TRBJ2-2, with TRBD1 identical over 9 bases. Germline-derived CDR1 and CDR2 are MNHNS and SASEGT. Germline trimming cut 7 bases from V and 5 bases from J; bases unmatched to any gene: 8. CDR3 size: 15 residues. This chain's CDR3 is CASTGTGGRTGELFF. CDR3 bases: TGTGCCAGCACAGGAACAGGGGGCAGGACCGGGGAGCTGTTTTTT.

The chain couples TRBV2 to TRBJ2-5; D may be TRBD1 (5 bases). Germline CDR1 and CDR2: SNHLY and FYNNEI. Trimming cost V 0 bases and J 2 bases, with 10 bases left between them. The CDR3 covers 15 residues. CDR3 residues: CASSEAGATQETQYF. CDR3 nucleotide sequence: TGTGCCAGCAGTGAAGCAGGGGCCACTCAAGAGACCCAGTACTTC.

The chain combines TRBV9 with TRBJ2-1; D may match TRBD1 or TRBD2 (5 bases each). Deletions cut 3 bases from V and 6 bases from J, with 10 bases between. The CDR3 sequence is 13 residues long. Germline CDR1 and CDR2: SGDLS and YYNGEE. The CDR3 loop is CASSATGRNEQFF. The CDR3, as DNA: TGTGCCAGCAGCGCGACGGGACGCAATGAGCAGTTCTTC.

The rearrangement links TRBV19 to TRBJ2-1; the D gene is possibly TRBD2 (5 bases). There are 15 residues in the CDR3. The V gene lost 2 bases and the J gene lost 5 bases, with 13 bases spanning the gap. Germline V gene sequence: CDR1 LNHDA, CDR2 SQIVND (reference sequence). The DNA for the CDR3 is TGTGCCAGTAGTATAACCGCCGGGATTAACAATGAGCAGTTCTTC. This gives the protein CASSITAGINNEQFF.

The J gene is TRBJ2-3, the V gene TRBV30; D possibly corresponds to TRBD1 (7 bases). The germline gives CDR1 GTSNPN, CDR2 SVGIG (reference sequence). The CDR3 spans 12 residues. The V end lost 0 bases, the J end lost 8 bases, and 9 bases lay between the germline ends. CDR3 amino acids: CAWSVQGGTQYF. CDR3 DNA sequence: TGTGCCTGGAGTGTTCAGGGGGGTACGCAGTATTTT.

V is TRBV5-1 and J is TRBJ2-3; TRBD2 matches 7 bases. This CDR3 comprises 14 residues. The trim removed 0 bases at V and 9 bases at J, leaving 7 bases unmatched. Germline-derived CDR1 and CDR2 are SGHRS and YFSETQ. This chain's CDR3 is CASSLAGGSETQYF. The CDR3 bases are TGCGCCAGCAGCTTGGCGGGCGGGAGTGAAACGCAGTATTTT.

The genes are TRBV6-6 and TRBJ1-2; 9 positions agree with TRBD1. In germline, CDR1 is MNHNY, CDR2 SVGAGI (reference sequence). After removal of 6 bases from V and 4 bases from J, the junction contained 6 bases not matched to a gene. The CDR3 length is 14 residues. In DNA form, the CDR3 reads TGTGCCAGCAGAGAGGACAGGGGCACCTATGGCTACACCTTC. This translates into CASREDRGTYGYTF.